This T cell receptor (beta chain) appears in the sequencing data of a study of T cells after yellow fever vaccination. Across the study: With SMART-Seq v4 Ultra Low Input, the fractions containing low cell numbers were prepared.

This clonotype came up a few times. As yet, its antigen is unknown. TCRdb reprocessed the 5' RACE reads with MiXCR, giving one entry per CDR3 protein. The table has 78,000 or so distinct CDR3 sequences, 7.3% seen once. The ends were cut back, 1 base at V and 4 bases at J, with 16 bases in the middle. CDR1 is SEHNR and CDR2 is FQNEAQ in the germline V gene (reference sequence). The CDR3 contains 17 residues. General study findings and limits: By day 5 rather than day 15, the secondary response had peaked, though it was weaker. Subsequent booster samples again held most clones from primary vaccination (more than 95% CD4, about 86% CD8).

The chain recombines TRBV7-9 with TRBJ2-2; no clear D gene. This sequence originates from a man aged 18 to 30 who received the YFV17D yellow fever vaccine. The sequences come from CD8+ T cells sorted from PBMCs, collected roughly 10 days after the first yellow fever vaccination. The CDR3 DNA is TGTGCCAGCAGCTTAGGACTTGAGGTTCTTACCACCGGGGAGCTGTTTTTT. Translation gives CASSLGLEVLTTGELFF.